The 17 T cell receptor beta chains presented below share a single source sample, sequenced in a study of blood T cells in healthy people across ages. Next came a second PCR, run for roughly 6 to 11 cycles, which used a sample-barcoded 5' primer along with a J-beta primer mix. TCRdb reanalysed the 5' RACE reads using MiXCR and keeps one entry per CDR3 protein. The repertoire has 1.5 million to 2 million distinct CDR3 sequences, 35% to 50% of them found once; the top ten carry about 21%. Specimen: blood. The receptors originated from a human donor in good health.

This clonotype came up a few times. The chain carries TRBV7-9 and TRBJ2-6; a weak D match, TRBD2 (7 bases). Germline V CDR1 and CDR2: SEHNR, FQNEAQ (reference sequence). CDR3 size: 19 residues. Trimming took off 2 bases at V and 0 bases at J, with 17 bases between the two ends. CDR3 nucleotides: TGTGCCAGCAGCTTACTGGGGGGGCGATTCCCCTCTGGGGCCAACGTCCTGACTTTC. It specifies CASSLLGGRFPSGANVLTF.

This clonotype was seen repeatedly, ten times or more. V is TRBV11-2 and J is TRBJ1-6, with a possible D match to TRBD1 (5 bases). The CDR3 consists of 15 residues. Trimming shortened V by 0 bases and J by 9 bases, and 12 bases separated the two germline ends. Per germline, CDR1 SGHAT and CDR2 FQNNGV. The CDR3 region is CASSLDRVRFSPLHF. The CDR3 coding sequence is TGTGCCAGCAGCTTAGACAGGGTGCGCTTTTCACCCCTCCACTTT. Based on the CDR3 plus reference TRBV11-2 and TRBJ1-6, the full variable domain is EAGVAQSPRYKIIEKRQSVAFWCNPISGHATLYWYQQILGQGPKLLIQFQNNGVVDDSQLPKDRFSAERLKGVDSTLKIQPAKLEDSAVYLCASSLDRVRFSPLHFGNGTRLTVT.

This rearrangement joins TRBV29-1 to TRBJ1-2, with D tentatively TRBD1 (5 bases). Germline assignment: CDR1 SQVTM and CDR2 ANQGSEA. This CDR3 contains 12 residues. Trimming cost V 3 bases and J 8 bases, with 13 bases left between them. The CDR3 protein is CSVDFLGVGYTF. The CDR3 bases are TGCAGCGTTGACTTTTTGGGGGTGGGCTACACCTTC.

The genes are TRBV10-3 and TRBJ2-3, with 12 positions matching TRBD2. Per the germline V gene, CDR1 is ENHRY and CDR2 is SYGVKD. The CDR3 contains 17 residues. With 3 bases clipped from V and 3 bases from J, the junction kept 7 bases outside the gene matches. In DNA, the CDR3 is TGTGCCATCAGTGACCCCACTAGCGGGGGGATAACAGATACGCAGTATTTT. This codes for CAISDPTSGGITDTQYF.

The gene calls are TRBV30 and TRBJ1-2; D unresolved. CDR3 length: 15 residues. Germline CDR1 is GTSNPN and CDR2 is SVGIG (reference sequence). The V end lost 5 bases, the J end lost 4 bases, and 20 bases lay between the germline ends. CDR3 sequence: CAWDPGPSRVYGYTF. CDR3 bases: TGTGCCTGGGATCCCGGGCCCTCAAGGGTCTATGGCTACACCTTC.

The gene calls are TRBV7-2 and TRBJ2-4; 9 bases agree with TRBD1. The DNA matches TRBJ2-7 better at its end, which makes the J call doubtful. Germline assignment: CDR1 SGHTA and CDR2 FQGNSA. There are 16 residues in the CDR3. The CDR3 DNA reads TGTGCCAGCAGCCAATGGGACAGGGTTGGGTCCTACGAGCAGTACTTC. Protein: CASSQWDRVGSYEQYF.

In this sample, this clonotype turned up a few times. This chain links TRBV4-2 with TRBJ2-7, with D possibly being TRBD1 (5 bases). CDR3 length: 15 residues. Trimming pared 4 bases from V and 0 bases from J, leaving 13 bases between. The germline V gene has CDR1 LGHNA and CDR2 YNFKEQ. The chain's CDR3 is CASSRGGPSSYEQYF. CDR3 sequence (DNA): TGTGCCAGCAGCCGGGGCGGACCCAGCTCCTACGAGCAGTACTTC.

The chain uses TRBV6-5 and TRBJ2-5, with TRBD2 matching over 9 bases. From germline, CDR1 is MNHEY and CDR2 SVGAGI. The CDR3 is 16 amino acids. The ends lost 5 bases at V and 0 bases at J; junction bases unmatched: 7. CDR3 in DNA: TGTGCCAGCAGTCCAATAGCGGGGGAATACCAAGAGACCCAGTACTTC. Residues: CASSPIAGEYQETQYF.

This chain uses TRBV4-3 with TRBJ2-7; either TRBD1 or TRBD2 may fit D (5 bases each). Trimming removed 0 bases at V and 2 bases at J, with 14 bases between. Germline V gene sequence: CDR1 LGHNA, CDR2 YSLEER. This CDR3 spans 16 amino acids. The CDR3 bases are TGCGCCAGCAGCCAAGATGAGGAATGGGGGACCTACGAGCAGTACTTC. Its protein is CASSQDEEWGTYEQYF.

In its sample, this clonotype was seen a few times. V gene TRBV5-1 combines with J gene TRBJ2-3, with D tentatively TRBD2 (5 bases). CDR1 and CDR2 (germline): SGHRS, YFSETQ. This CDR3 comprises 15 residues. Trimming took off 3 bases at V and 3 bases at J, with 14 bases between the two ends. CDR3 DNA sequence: TGCGCCAGCAGCTCGGGCTGGACTTCTACAGATACGCAGTATTTT. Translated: CASSSGWTSTDTQYF.

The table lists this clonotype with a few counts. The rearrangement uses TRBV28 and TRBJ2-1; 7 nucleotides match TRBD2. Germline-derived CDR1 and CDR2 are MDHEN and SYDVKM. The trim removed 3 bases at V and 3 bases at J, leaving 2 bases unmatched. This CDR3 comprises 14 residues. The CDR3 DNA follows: TGTGCCAGCAGTTTGGGGGGGAACTACAATGAGCAGTTCTTC. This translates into CASSLGGNYNEQFF.

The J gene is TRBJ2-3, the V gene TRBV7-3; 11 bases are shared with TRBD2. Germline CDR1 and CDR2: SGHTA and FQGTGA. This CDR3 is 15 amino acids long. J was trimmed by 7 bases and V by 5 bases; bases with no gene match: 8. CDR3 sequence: CASSKELAGGYTQYF. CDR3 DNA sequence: TGTGCCAGCAGCAAGGAGTTAGCGGGGGGGTATACGCAGTATTTT.

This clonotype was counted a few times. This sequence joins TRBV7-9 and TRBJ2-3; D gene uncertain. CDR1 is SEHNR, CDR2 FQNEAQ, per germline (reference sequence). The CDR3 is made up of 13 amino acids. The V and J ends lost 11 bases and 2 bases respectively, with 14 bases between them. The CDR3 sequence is CALDGAHTDTQYF. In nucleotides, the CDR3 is TGTGCCTTGGACGGAGCTCACACAGATACGCAGTATTTT.

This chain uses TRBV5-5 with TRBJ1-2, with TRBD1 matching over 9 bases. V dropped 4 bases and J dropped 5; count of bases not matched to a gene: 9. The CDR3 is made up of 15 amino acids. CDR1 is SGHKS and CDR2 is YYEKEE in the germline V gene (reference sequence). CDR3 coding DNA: TGTGCCAGCAGCATCCGGGACAGGGTAGCATATGGCTACACCTTC. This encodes CASSIRDRVAYGYTF.

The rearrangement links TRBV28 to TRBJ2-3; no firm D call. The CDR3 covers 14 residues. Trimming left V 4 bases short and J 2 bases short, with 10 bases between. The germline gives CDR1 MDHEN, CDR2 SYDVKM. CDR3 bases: TGTGCCAGCAGTTCGGACGGACCCACAGATACGCAGTATTTT. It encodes CASSSDGPTDTQYF.

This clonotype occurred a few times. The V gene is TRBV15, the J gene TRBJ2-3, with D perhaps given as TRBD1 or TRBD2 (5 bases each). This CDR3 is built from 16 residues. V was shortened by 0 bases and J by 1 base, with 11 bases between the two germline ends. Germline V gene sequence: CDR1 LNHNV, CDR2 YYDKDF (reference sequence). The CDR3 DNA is TGTGCCACCAGCAGAGATCCCGGGACCCGCACAGATACGCAGTATTTT. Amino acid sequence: CATSRDPGTRTDTQYF.

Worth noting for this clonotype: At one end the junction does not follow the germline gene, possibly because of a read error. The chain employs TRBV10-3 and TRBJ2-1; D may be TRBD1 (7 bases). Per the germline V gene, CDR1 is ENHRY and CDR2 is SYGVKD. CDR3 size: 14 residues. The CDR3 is CAISTGASVNEQFF. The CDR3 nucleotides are TGCGCCATCAGTACAGGGGCTAGCGTGAATGAGCAGTTCTTC.